This TCR beta chain stems from a study of blood T cell repertoires in COVID-19. In the study overall: Acute and convalescent COVID-19 specimens originated in the United States, Italy and Spain.

This CDR3 contains 15 residues. V dropped 1 base and J dropped 2; count of bases not matched to a gene: 0. Germline V CDR1 and CDR2: SNHLY, FYNNEI. Per the original methods: How many nucleated cells were present was estimated from reference gene primer amplification. The data were produced by immunoSEQ multiplex PCR, yet TCRdb's version contains in-frame clones alone and is incomplete. The V and J calls and clone size come from that table; D and trimming were worked out from the DNA. The data hold around 53,000 clones, with 85% to 95% observed a single time. The sequenced sample consisted of peripheral blood. The J gene is TRBJ2-5, the V gene TRBV2; 11 nucleotides agree with TRBD2. The source is a human donor in a cohort sampled during active COVID-19. The CDR3 DNA reads TGTGCCAGCAGTGAAGGGACTAGCGGGCAAGAGACCCAGTACTTC. This codes for CASSEGTSGQETQYF. Together with reference TRBV2 and TRBJ2-5, the CDR3 gives the full variable domain: EPEVTQTPSHQVTQMGQEVILRCVPISNHLYFYWYRQILGQKVEFLVSFYNNEISEKSEIFDDQFSVERPDGSNFTLKIRSTKLEDSAMYFCASSEGTSGQETQYFGPGTRLLVL.